This T cell receptor beta chain was identified during a study of cytomegalovirus exposure and HLA in healthy donors. The PCR ran on 60 Vbeta and 13 Jbeta primers. Measured with immunoSEQ multiplex PCR; TCRdb has only the in-frame clones, and not every one. The sample lists about 120,000 clones; more than 60% were seen once. Regarding the study as a whole: Later on, a genetic analysis was performed. It linked a missense variant in DCLRE1C with V- and J-gene trimming of TCR beta. Presence/absence analyses assumed roughly uniform sequencing depth across donors. Immune exposure data for these donors was limited to CMV serostatus. TCR beta sequences reportedly predicted the HLA-A and HLA-B alleles of most subjects accurately.

Comment on this clone: Its antigen is as yet unknown. Other DNA sequences in this specimen translate into the identical CDR3.

The sample taken for sequencing was PBMCs. The sequence derives from a man between 35 and 55 years old in good health and CMV-seropositive.

The CDR3, as DNA: TGTGCCAGCAGCGTAGGGAGCTCTGGAAACACCATATATTTT. Translating gives CASSVGSSGNTIYF. V gene TRBV9 combines with J gene TRBJ1-3; D not resolved. This CDR3 contains 14 residues. V gave up 0 bases and J gave up 0 bases, with 4 bases separating them. Germline CDR1 reads SGDLS; CDR2 reads YYNGEE. Supplemented by reference TRBV9 and TRBJ1-3, the full variable domain reads DSGVTQTPKHLITATGQRVTLRCSPRSGDLSVYWYQQSLDQGLQFLIQYYNGEERAKGNILERFSAQQFPDLHSELNLSSLELGDSALYFCASSVGSSGNTIYFGEGSWLTVV.